This T cell receptor (beta chain) was retrieved from a study of T cells in Graves' hyperthyroidism and ophthalmopathy. RNA transcripts yielded amplified TCR beta CDR3 regions. In the first-round RT-PCR of the TCR CDR3, the HTBI primer set was used. TCRdb re-analysed the multiplex PCR reads in MiXCR, keeping a single row per CDR3 protein. The profile shows about 600,000 distinct CDR3 sequences, 13% to 15% of them singletons. The table lists this clonotype with many counts. Its antigen is unidentified. CDR3 length: 14 amino acids. With 7 bases clipped from V and 6 bases from J, the junction kept 9 bases outside the gene matches. Germline assignment: CDR1 SGHTA and CDR2 FQGNSA. Study-level results: Appearing also in blood were most of the thyroid clonotypes expanded above 0.001.

The material sequenced was blood. This TCR came from a woman aged 50 to 65 with Graves' ophthalmopathy. This chain joins TRBV7-2 and TRBJ2-5, with 9 bases lining up with TRBD1. The CDR3 reads CASTRSGTGKTQYF. CDR3 DNA sequence: TGTGCCAGCACTAGGAGCGGGACAGGGAAGACCCAGTACTTC. Full variable domain (rest looked up from reference TRBV7-2 and TRBJ2-5): GAGVSQSPSNKVTEKGKDVELRCDPISGHTALYWYRQSLGQGLEFLIYFQGNSAPDKSGLPSDRFSAERTGGSVSTLTIQRTQQEDSAVYLCASTRSGTGKTQYFGPGTRLLVL.